This T cell receptor (beta chain) was identified in a study of T cell responses to AZD1222 COVID-19 vaccine. Turning to this clone: Its antigen is as yet unknown. One end of the junction varies from germline; a read error may be responsible.

Broader study findings: CD4 TCRs covered the whole spike, strongest at regions 160-218 and 743-854. White British ancestry dominated among donors, who included more females, and clonal diversity was possibly underestimated.

CDR1 and CDR2 from the germline V gene are SGHNT and YENEEA. The CDR3 contains 16 residues. Profiled with immunoSEQ multiplex PCR; TCRdb holds only in-frame clones, not every one. The sample consists of approximately 110,000 clones, 80% to 85% of them appearing once. This clonotype originated in an adult in good health. The chain uses TRBV11-3 and TRBJ2-5; TRBD2 matches 14 bases. Sample: peripheral blood, taken on day 0 of AZD1222 vaccination. The CDR3 bases are TGTGCCAGCAACTTAGGACTAGCGGGAGGACAAGAGACCCAGTACTTC. Translation gives CASNLGLAGGQETQYF.